These 20 T cell receptor beta chains were all obtained from the same sample, sequenced in a study of lymphopenia after photon versus proton radiotherapy. Repertoires were generated with immunoSEQ multiplex PCR, while TCRdb's copy carries only in-frame clones and drops some. The table has 20,000 to 25,000 clones, 80% to 90% seen once. The input for sequencing was peripheral blood, taken from a patient treated with proton-based radiotherapy. Source of these receptors: an older man with esophageal cancer.

CDR3 sequence reads: CASSVEGGLGNTIYF. The DNA for the CDR3 is TGTGCCAGCAGCGTAGAGGGGGGGCTAGGAAACACCATATATTTT. The chain recombines TRBV9 with TRBJ1-3, with D possibly TRBD1 on 6 matching bases. This CDR3 comprises 15 residues. The germline V gene has CDR1 SGDLS and CDR2 YYNGEE. Trimming removed 0 bases from V and 4 bases from J, with 11 bases in between.

The V gene is TRBV29-1, the J gene TRBJ2-3, with 7 positions matching TRBD1. V lost 4 bases and J lost 2; bases outside the gene matches: 3. The CDR3 totals 13 residues. Per the germline V gene, CDR1 is SQVTM and CDR2 is ANQGSEA. The CDR3 DNA follows: TGCAGCGTTGGTCAGGGGGTCACAGATACGCAGTATTTT. It encodes CSVGQGVTDTQYF.

The chain's CDR3 is CASSYLGTGVSPLHF. The CDR3, as DNA: TGTGCCAGCAGTTACTTGGGGACAGGGGTCTCACCCCTCCACTTT. The chain joins TRBV6-6 to TRBJ1-6, with 10 bases lining up with TRBD1. The CDR3 is made up of 15 amino acids. Germline V gene data show CDR1 as MNHNY and CDR2 as SVGAGI (reference sequence). The ends lost 1 base at V and 10 bases at J; junction bases unmatched: 4.

The V call is TRBV7-2, the J call TRBJ1-1; D is unresolved. The CDR3 consists of 13 residues. V was clipped by 2 bases and J by 1 base, with 5 bases between them. CDR1 SGHTA and CDR2 FQGNSA come from the germline V gene. CDR3 loop: CASSLRPNTEAFF. The CDR3 nucleotides read TGTGCCAGCAGCTTACGGCCGAACACTGAAGCTTTCTTT.

This chain joins TRBV18 and TRBJ2-2; D unresolved. Germline CDR1 is KGHSH and CDR2 is LQKENI. The length of the CDR3 is 13 residues. Trimming pared 2 bases from V and 5 bases from J, leaving 6 bases between. CDR3 bases: TGTGCCAGCTCACCAGGCAGGACCGGGGAGCTGTTTTTT. This encodes CASSPGRTGELFF.

This chain connects TRBV9 to TRBJ2-7, with D possibly TRBD2 on 6 matching bases. V was cut by 4 bases and J by 0 bases, with 11 bases left in between. Germline CDR1 and CDR2: SGDLS and YYNGEE. This CDR3 comprises 14 residues. Written as DNA, the CDR3 is TGTGCCAGCAGCCCGCTAGCGACCTCCTACGAGCAGTACTTC. It encodes CASSPLATSYEQYF.

The chain employs TRBV5-1 and TRBJ2-1, with 11 nucleotides matching TRBD2. Trimming took 2 bases from V and 0 from J; bases not matched to a gene: 10. In germline, CDR1 is SGHRS, CDR2 YFSETQ. This CDR3 region has 19 residues. CDR3 nucleotides: TGCGCCAGCAGCTTCGGGCTAGCGGGGGGACTGAGCTCCTACAATGAGCAGTTCTTC. Its translation is CASSFGLAGGLSSYNEQFF.

The chain combines TRBV7-2 with TRBJ2-7; 10 bases map to TRBD2. Germline assignment: CDR1 SGHTA and CDR2 FQGNSA. This CDR3 is built from 14 residues. V lost 4 bases, J lost 2 bases, and 2 bases stayed unmatched. In DNA form, the CDR3 reads TGTGCCAGCAGCTGGACTAGCGGTACCTACGAGCAGTACTTC. Amino acids: CASSWTSGTYEQYF.

This clone was recorded once. V is TRBV7-6 and J is TRBJ1-1, with a possible D match to TRBD1 (6 bases). Trimming shortened V by 5 bases and J by 0 bases, and 16 bases separated the two germline ends. The CDR3 is 16 residues long. Germline V gives CDR1 SGHVS, CDR2 FNYEAQ. The CDR3 bases are TGTGCCAGCAGCCCGAGACAGGTTGGGGTGAACACTGAAGCTTTCTTT. This codes for CASSPRQVGVNTEAFF.

The rearrangement links TRBV13 to TRBJ1-4; D perhaps matches TRBD1 (6 bases). The CDR3 has 14 amino acids. Trimming pared 2 bases from V and 7 bases from J, leaving 11 bases between. The germline gives CDR1 PRHDT, CDR2 FYEKMQ (reference sequence). CDR3 loop: CASSLNRVGEKLFF. The CDR3 DNA follows: TGTGCCAGCAGCTTAAACAGGGTCGGTGAAAAACTGTTTTTT.

DNA for the CDR3: TGTGCCAGCAGCTTAGCGGCCCAGTACTACGAGCAGTACTTC. Amino acid sequence: CASSLAAQYYEQYF. This chain uses TRBV7-9 with TRBJ2-7; the D is unclear. Germline CDR1 reads SEHNR; CDR2 reads FQNEAQ (reference sequence). Trimming pared 0 bases from V and 3 bases from J, leaving 9 bases between. The CDR3 sequence is 14 residues long.

This chain joins TRBV29-1 and TRBJ1-5, with D unclear. In germline, CDR1 is SQVTM, CDR2 ANQGSEA. The CDR3 has 15 residues. V was shortened by 6 bases and J by 7 bases, with 22 bases between the two germline ends. Here the CDR3 reads CSVHDKLGISQPQHF. CDR3 nucleotide sequence: TGCAGCGTCCACGACAAATTGGGGATCAGCCAGCCCCAGCATTTT.

V usage is TRBV6-6 and J usage is TRBJ2-5, with TRBD2 matching 8 bases. V was pared by 2 bases and J by 5 bases, with 10 bases of the junction left unmatched. The V gene's germline CDR1 is MNHNY and CDR2 SVGAGI (reference sequence). This CDR3 comprises 16 residues. CDR3 region: CASSYGAGGAMETQYF. CDR3 coding DNA: TGTGCCAGCAGTTACGGTGCGGGGGGAGCCATGGAGACCCAGTACTTC.

The V call is TRBV11-3, the J call TRBJ2-2, with D possibly being TRBD2 (6 bases). Trimming took 1 base from V and 5 from J, leaving 14 bases between them. The CDR3 contains 16 residues. The germline V gene has CDR1 SGHNT and CDR2 YENEEA. The CDR3 DNA sequence: TGTGCCAGCAGCTTAGTGGGTAGCGGAGGGACCGGGGAGCTGTTTTTT. This codes for CASSLVGSGGTGELFF.

The genes are TRBV9 and TRBJ2-2; 9 bases line up with TRBD1. The CDR3 covers 16 residues. V shed 2 bases, J shed 1 base, and the junction held 3 bases outside the gene matches. CDR1 is SGDLS and CDR2 is YYNGEE in the germline V gene. The CDR3 DNA is TGTGCCAGCAGCGTCTCGGGACAGGGGAACACCGGGGAGCTGTTTTTT. The encoded protein is CASSVSGQGNTGELFF.

This chain joins TRBV14 and TRBJ2-2; TRBD1 might be the D (5 bases). V was trimmed by 1 base and J by 0 bases, leaving 9 bases between them. This CDR3 contains 16 residues. The V gene's germline CDR1 is SGHDN and CDR2 FVKESK. This CDR3 reads CASSQVRAANTGELFF. In DNA form, the CDR3 reads TGTGCCAGCAGCCAAGTCAGGGCAGCGAACACCGGGGAGCTGTTTTTT. The complete variable domain, with remaining parts taken from reference TRBV14 and TRBJ2-2, reads EAGVTQFPSHSVIEKGQTVTLRCDPISGHDNLYWYRRVMGKEIKFLLHFVKESKQDESGMPNNRFLAERTGGTYSTLKVQPAELEDSGVYFCASSQVRAANTGELFFGEGSRLTVL.

Here the CDR3 DNA reads TGCGCCAGCAGCCGAGGGACAGCTGGGGCCAACGTCCTGACTTTC. This gives the protein CASSRGTAGANVLTF. This chain uses TRBV4-3 with TRBJ2-6; TRBD1 aligns across 7 bases. Germline V gives CDR1 LGHNA, CDR2 YSLEER. V lost 4 bases, J lost 2 bases, and 2 bases stayed unmatched. The length of the CDR3 is 15 residues.

The V gene is TRBV19, the J gene TRBJ2-3, with D perhaps given as TRBD1 or TRBD2 (6 bases each). CDR3 size: 15 residues. In germline, CDR1 is LNHDA, CDR2 SQIVND (reference sequence). Trimming took off 2 bases at V and 2 bases at J, with 11 bases between the two ends. CDR3 nucleotide sequence: TGTGCCAGTAGTATATCTTGGGGGGCCACAGATACGCAGTATTTT. This translates into CASSISWGATDTQYF.

V is TRBV29-1 and J is TRBJ1-1; no reliable D call. The germline V gene has CDR1 SQVTM and CDR2 ANQGSEA. V was pared by 5 bases and J by 6 bases, with 10 bases between. The CDR3 runs to 11 residues. The CDR3 sequence: CSVRGVAEAFF. DNA for the CDR3: TGCAGCGTTCGGGGAGTCGCTGAAGCTTTCTTT.

This chain links TRBV9 with TRBJ2-3; D is uncertain. This CDR3 spans 16 amino acids. V lost 3 bases and J 2 bases, leaving 16 bases between the germline ends. CDR1 SGDLS and CDR2 YYNGEE come from the germline V gene. CDR3 amino acids: CASSASPQPDTDTQYF. The CDR3 DNA reads as TGTGCCAGCAGCGCCAGCCCCCAGCCCGACACAGATACGCAGTATTTT.